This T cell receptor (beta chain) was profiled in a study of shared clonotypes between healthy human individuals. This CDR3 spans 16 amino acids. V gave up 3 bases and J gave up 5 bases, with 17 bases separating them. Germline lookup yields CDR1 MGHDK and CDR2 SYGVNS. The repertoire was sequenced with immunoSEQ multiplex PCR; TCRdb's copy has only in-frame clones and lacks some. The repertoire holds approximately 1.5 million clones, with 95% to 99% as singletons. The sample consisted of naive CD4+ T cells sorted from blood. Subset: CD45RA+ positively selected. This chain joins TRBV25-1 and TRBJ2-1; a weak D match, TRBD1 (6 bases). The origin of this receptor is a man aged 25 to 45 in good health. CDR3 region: CASSEPRGRGHNEQFF. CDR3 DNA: TGTGCCAGCAGTGAGCCCAGGGGAAGAGGCCACAATGAGCAGTTCTTC.